The rows below give T cell receptor beta chains drawn from one sample of a study of response to subunit inactivated influenza vaccine. TCRdb processed the RT-PCR reads anew with MiXCR; each CDR3 protein has one entry. The sample includes around 470,000 distinct CDR3 sequences, about 7.2% seen only once; the top ten take around 14%. This sample comprised PBMCs from blood, obtained about 23 months after vaccination. The receptor set was obtained from a man between 50 and 69 years old who received an inactivated influenza vaccine. Each CDR3 is given with its conserved first and last residue. A D gene is named only where the DNA matches it firmly. Expanded clones are given a class, and other clones once, few, many or no size at all.

v_call	j_call	clone_size	d_call	cdr3_nt	cdr3_aa
TRBV6-2/TRBV6-3	TRBJ1-2	NA	TRBD1	TGTGCCAGCAGTTACGGGACAGGGGCCTCTAACTATGGCTACACCTTC	CASSYGTGASNYGYTF
TRBV7-2	TRBJ2-3	many	TRBD2	TGTGCCAGCAGCTTAGGAACAGCGGGGGGGCGGTTAGATACGCAGTATTTT	CASSLGTAGGRLDTQYF
TRBV12-3/TRBV12-4	TRBJ1-6	NA	NA	TGTGCCAGCAGCCGACAGAGCTATAATTCACCCCTCCACTTT	CASSRQSYNSPLHF
TRBV11-2	TRBJ2-2	many	NA	TGTGCCAGCAGCTTAGTTGGGACTGGCTACACCGGGGAGCTGTTTTTT	CASSLVGTGYTGELFF
TRBV4-3	TRBJ2-1	NA	NA	TGCGCCAGCAGCCAAGAAGGCGGGTGGAATGAGCAGTTCTTC	CASSQEGGWNEQFF
TRBV5-1	TRBJ2-1	few	NA	TGCGCCAGCAGCTTTATTGCCGGTAGGAGCTACAATGAGCAGTTCTTC	CASSFIAGRSYNEQFF
TRBV7-3	TRBJ2-4	few	TRBD1	TGTGCCAGCAGCCCCCGGGACAGGGCAGCCAAAAACATTCAGTACTTC	CASSPRDRAAKNIQYF
TRBV29-1	TRBJ1-2	few	NA	TGCAGCGTTGAACTAAGCGTCTATGGCTACACCTTC	CSVELSVYGYTF
TRBV3-1	TRBJ1-3	many	NA	TGTGCCAGCAGCCAAGCCTACACCATATATTTT	CASSQAYTIYF
TRBV20-1	TRBJ2-1	NA	TRBD2	TGCAGTGCCGAAGTCGGGACTAGCGGGGGAGCCTCCTACAATGAGCAGTTCTTC	CSAEVGTSGGASYNEQFF